These 31 T cell receptor beta chains originate from one sample sequenced in a study of technical replicates of blood from a few donors. Sequencing was performed with immunoSEQ multiplex PCR; in TCRdb, only in-frame clones are kept and a portion is missing. This sample carries tens of thousands of clones, about 96% of them seen once, and the ten largest clones take around 0.4%. The material sequenced was T cells isolated from PBMCs. All receptors derive from a human donor in good health.

The V and J genes are TRBV6-5 and TRBJ2-7; 8 bases are a match to TRBD2. Per the germline V gene, CDR1 is MNHEY and CDR2 is SVGAGI. Trimming removed 5 bases from V and 5 bases from J; junction bases left unmatched: 5. The CDR3 covers 13 residues. The CDR3 DNA follows: TGTGCCAGCAGTACCGGGACTAGGAACGAGCAGTACTTC. Its protein product is CASSTGTRNEQYF.

The CDR3 here is CASSSPNNEQFF. CDR3 in DNA: TGTGCCAGCAGCTCACCTAACAATGAGCAGTTCTTC. The genes are TRBV11-2 and TRBJ2-1; D gene uncertain. Germline CDR1 and CDR2: SGHAT and FQNNGV. The CDR3 runs to 12 residues. The V and J ends lost 4 bases and 5 bases respectively, with 6 bases between them.

This clone has a handful of counts. The gene calls are TRBV19 and TRBJ1-5; D gene unclear. The germline V gene encodes CDR1 LNHDA and CDR2 SQIVND (reference sequence). Trimming removed 1 base at V and 3 bases at J, with 10 bases between. The CDR3 has 15 residues. CDR3 protein: CASSIGRSNNQPQHF. As DNA, the CDR3 is TGTGCCAGTAGTATAGGGAGGAGTAACAATCAGCCCCAGCATTTT. Supplemented by reference TRBV19 and TRBJ1-5, the full variable domain reads DGGITQSPKYLFRKEGQNVTLSCEQNLNHDAMYWYRQDPGQGLRLIYYSQIVNDFQKGDIAEGYSVSREKKESFPLTVTSAQKNPTAFYLCASSIGRSNNQPQHFGDGTRLSIL.

The V and J genes are TRBV6-4 and TRBJ2-5; 10 bases are shared with TRBD2. After removal of 3 bases from V and 2 bases from J, the junction contained 3 bases not matched to a gene. The V gene's germline CDR1 is MRHNA and CDR2 SNTAGT. This CDR3 comprises 15 residues. The CDR3: CASSEGLAVQETQYF. CDR3 nucleotides: TGTGCCAGCAGTGAAGGACTAGCGGTTCAAGAGACCCAGTACTTC.

The J gene is TRBJ1-1, the V gene TRBV29-1, with D perhaps TRBD1 (5 bases). V was clipped by 5 bases and J by 0 bases, with 10 bases between them. CDR3 length: 13 residues. Germline assignment: CDR1 SQVTM and CDR2 ANQGSEA. In nucleotides, the CDR3 is TGCAGCGTTAAGACAGAACTGAACACTGAAGCTTTCTTT. Translation gives CSVKTELNTEAFF. Supplemented by reference TRBV29-1 and TRBJ1-1, the full variable domain reads SAVISQKPSRDICQRGTSLTIQCQVDSQVTMMFWYRQQPGQSLTLIATANQGSEATYESGFVIDKFPISRPNLTFSTLTVSNMSPEDSSIYLCSVKTELNTEAFFGQGTRLTVV.

The V and J genes are TRBV7-2 and TRBJ2-1; D unresolved. The CDR3 contains 13 residues. Trimming stripped 1 base from V and 12 bases from J, with 13 bases between. Germline V gene data show CDR1 as SGHTA and CDR2 as FQGNSA. CDR3 residues: CASSLDQHRGQFF. CDR3 nucleotide sequence: TGTGCCAGCAGCTTAGACCAGCATCGCGGGCAGTTCTTC.

The rearrangement joins TRBV5-6 to TRBJ2-7; 9 nucleotides agree with TRBD1. This CDR3 comprises 14 residues. J gave up 7 bases and V 4 bases, and 9 bases lay outside the gene matches. Germline CDR1 SGHDT, CDR2 YYEEEE. Written as DNA, the CDR3 is TGTGCCAGCAGCCCCCGGGACAGGGACCCGGAGCAGTACTTC. This sequence encodes CASSPRDRDPEQYF. The variable domain in full, with the rest retrieved from reference TRBV5-6 and TRBJ2-7, is DAGVTQSPTHLIKTRGQQVTLRCSPKSGHDTVSWYQQALGQGPQFIFQYYEEEERQRGNFPDRFSGHQFPNYSSELNVNALLLGDSALYLCASSPRDRDPEQYFGPGTRLTVT.

The chain carries TRBV5-1 and TRBJ1-5; D may be TRBD1 (6 bases). Trimming left V 7 bases short and J 4 bases short, with 12 bases between. Germline V gene sequence: CDR1 SGHRS, CDR2 YFSETQ. The CDR3 runs 13 residues. The CDR3 here is CASSRGYNQPQHF. In DNA form, the CDR3 reads TGCGCCAGCTCTAGGGGGTATAATCAGCCCCAGCATTTT.

J is TRBJ2-7 and V is TRBV30; the D gene is possibly TRBD2 (5 bases). CDR1 and CDR2 (germline): GTSNPN, SVGIG (reference sequence). This CDR3 region has 13 residues. Trimming took off 0 bases at V and 2 bases at J, with 8 bases between the two ends. CDR3 sequence (DNA): TGTGCCTGGAGTGTCCGGGGAGCCTACGAGCAGTACTTC. This sequence encodes CAWSVRGAYEQYF.

CDR3 amino acids: CASSPGGADTEAFF. The CDR3, as DNA: TGCGCCAGCAGCCCAGGGGGCGCAGACACTGAAGCTTTCTTT. The rearrangement uses TRBV5-1 and TRBJ1-1, with 8 bases matching TRBD1. Germline-derived CDR1 and CDR2 are SGHRS and YFSETQ. The CDR3 has 14 amino acids. V shed 4 bases, J shed 3 bases, and the junction held 5 bases outside the gene matches.

Regarding this clone: Germline and junction disagree at one end, which may indicate a read error. The chain carries TRBV7-3 and TRBJ2-3; D not certain. Germline lookup yields CDR1 SGHTA and CDR2 FQGTGA. CDR3 length equals 12 residues. CDR3 in DNA: TGTGCCAGCAGCTTAAGCAGAGATACGCAGTATTTT. Its protein is CASSLSRDTQYF.

The rearrangement joins TRBV5-1 to TRBJ2-7; TRBD1 aligns across 8 bases. This CDR3 is built from 15 residues. From germline, CDR1 is SGHRS and CDR2 YFSETQ. Trimming at V came to 4 bases and at J to 3 bases, leaving 9 bases not matched to a gene. CDR3 DNA sequence: TGCGCCAGCAGCGTAAATACAGGACAGGGCTACGAGCAGTACTTC. This encodes CASSVNTGQGYEQYF.

V gene TRBV6-5 combines with J gene TRBJ1-5, with 8 bases that match TRBD1. Germline V gene lookup returns CDR1 MNHEY and CDR2 SVGAGI. V lost 4 bases and J lost 1; bases outside the gene matches: 3. CDR3 length: 15 residues. The CDR3 region has the DNA TGTGCCAGCAGTTGGACAGGGTCGAGCAATCAGCCCCAGCATTTT. It yields the protein CASSWTGSSNQPQHF.

The rearrangement links TRBV19 to TRBJ2-2, with 11 bases fitting TRBD2. V gave up 3 bases and J gave up 3 bases; unmatched junction bases: 6. This CDR3 is 17 amino acids long. Germline V gene lookup returns CDR1 LNHDA and CDR2 SQIVND (reference sequence). The CDR3 region is CASSIILGLADTGELFF. DNA of the CDR3: TGTGCCAGTAGTATTATCTTGGGACTAGCGGACACCGGGGAGCTGTTTTTT.

V gene TRBV6-5 combines with J gene TRBJ1-5, with unresolved D. The CDR3 is made up of 13 amino acids. CDR1 is MNHEY, CDR2 SVGAGI, per germline. V was shortened by 6 bases and J by 2 bases, with 8 bases between the two germline ends. CDR3 sequence: CASRPPGNQPQHF. Here the CDR3 DNA reads TGTGCCAGCAGGCCACCGGGCAATCAGCCCCAGCATTTT.

This clone showed up just once. The CDR3 loop is CASSWDRGTGYTF. Here the CDR3 DNA reads TGTGCCAGCAGTTGGGACAGGGGGACGGGCTACACCTTC. The chain is built from TRBV27 and TRBJ1-2; the match to TRBD1 covers 11 bases. Germline lookup yields CDR1 MNHEY and CDR2 SMNVEV (reference sequence). This CDR3 is built from 13 residues. V lost 4 bases and J lost 8; bases outside the gene matches: 3.

As DNA, the CDR3 is TGCAGCGTTGTACGGGAAGTAAATGAGCAGTTCTTC. Translating gives CSVVREVNEQFF. V usage is TRBV29-1 and J usage is TRBJ2-1, with a weak D call TRBD2 (5 bases). This CDR3 spans 12 amino acids. V lost 4 bases, J lost 7 bases, and 11 bases lay in between. Germline CDR1 reads SQVTM; CDR2 reads ANQGSEA.

V gene TRBV7-6 combines with J gene TRBJ2-7; 9 bases match TRBD2. Germline-derived CDR1 and CDR2 are SGHVS and FNYEAQ. V lost 5 bases to trimming and J lost 7 bases; unmatched junction nucleotides: 12. The CDR3 has 15 amino acids. The CDR3 nucleotides read TGTGCCAGCAGCCAAGGTAGCGGGAGAATCGGGGAGCAGTACTTC. Translation gives CASSQGSGRIGEQYF.

This chain uses TRBV19 with TRBJ1-3; D gene ambiguous. Per germline, CDR1 LNHDA and CDR2 SQIVND (reference sequence). This CDR3 comprises 15 residues. V lost 3 bases to trimming and J lost 0 bases, with 9 bases between them. The CDR3 bases are TGTGCCAGTAGTATGTCTTACAACTCTGGAAACACCATATATTTT. It specifies CASSMSYNSGNTIYF.

V gene TRBV4-1 combines with J gene TRBJ2-2, with 12 nucleotides matching TRBD2. Germline CDR1 and CDR2: MGHRA and YSYEKL. V lost 0 bases, J lost 2 bases, and 7 bases stayed unmatched. This CDR3 spans 19 amino acids. CDR3 bases: TGCGCCAGCAGCCAAGAGACTAGCGGGAGTAGTTATAACACCGGGGAGCTGTTTTTT. Protein product: CASSQETSGSSYNTGELFF.

This clone appeared once. The J gene is TRBJ2-1, the V gene TRBV12-5; TRBD1 matches at 7 bases. The V and J ends lost 3 bases and 7 bases, in that order; junction bases with no gene match: 6. Germline values: CDR1 LGHNT, CDR2 FRNRAP. The CDR3 totals 14 residues. Here the CDR3 reads CASGLPGQYNEQFF. The CDR3 DNA sequence: TGTGCTAGTGGTTTACCGGGACAGTATAATGAGCAGTTCTTC. The full variable domain, rest sourced from reference TRBV12-5 and TRBJ2-1, is DARVTQTPRHKVTEMGQEVTMRCQPILGHNTVFWYRQTMMQGLELLAYFRNRAPLDDSGMPKDRFSAEMPDATLATLKIQPSEPRDSAVYFCASGLPGQYNEQFFGPGTRLTVL.

The gene calls are TRBV11-2 and TRBJ2-3, with TRBD2 matching 12 bases. The germline V gene encodes CDR1 SGHAT and CDR2 FQNNGV. V dropped 8 bases and J dropped 2; count of bases not matched to a gene: 5. CDR3 length: 15 residues. The CDR3 spells CASGGLAGITDTQYF. The DNA of the CDR3 is TGTGCCAGCGGGGGACTAGCGGGTATCACAGATACGCAGTATTTT.

This clone was seen once. This rearrangement joins TRBV19 to TRBJ2-7; no definite D call. From germline, CDR1 is LNHDA and CDR2 SQIVND (reference sequence). This CDR3 contains 14 residues. V gave up 2 bases and J gave up 0 bases, with 8 bases separating them. Written as DNA, the CDR3 is TGTGCCAGTAGTATAAACCCTAGCTCCTACGAGCAGTACTTC. It is translated as CASSINPSSYEQYF.

The chain recombines TRBV28 with TRBJ2-1; no clear D. The V and J ends lost 3 bases and 3 bases respectively, with 15 bases between them. CDR1 and CDR2 from the germline V gene are MDHEN and SYDVKM. The CDR3 extends over 16 amino acids. The CDR3 region is CASSFLRTVGYNEQFF. In nucleotides, the CDR3 is TGTGCCAGCAGTTTTTTACGCACGGTCGGCTACAATGAGCAGTTCTTC.

J is TRBJ1-3 and V is TRBV25-1; TRBD1 might be the D (5 bases). V gave up 3 bases and J gave up 0 bases, with 12 bases separating them. Germline lookup yields CDR1 MGHDK and CDR2 SYGVNS. This CDR3 is 16 amino acids long. In DNA form, the CDR3 reads TGTGCCAGCAGTGAGTCCTGGGGCTCCTCTGGAAACACCATATATTTT. It encodes CASSESWGSSGNTIYF.

This chain uses TRBV10-3 with TRBJ1-1; 7 bases map to TRBD1. CDR3 length: 14 amino acids. V was pared by 6 bases and J by 0 bases, with 4 bases of the junction left unmatched. The germline V gene encodes CDR1 ENHRY and CDR2 SYGVKD. Here the CDR3 reads CAISPGQVNTEAFF. CDR3 DNA sequence: TGTGCCATCAGCCCCGGACAGGTGAACACTGAAGCTTTCTTT.

The chain recombines TRBV4-2 with TRBJ2-1, with TRBD2 matching over 9 bases. The CDR3 loop spans 17 amino acids. Germline loops: CDR1 LGHNA, CDR2 YNFKEQ. The junction had 3 bases not matched to a gene; V was cut back by 0 bases and J by 0 bases. As DNA, the CDR3 is TGTGCCAGCAGCCAAGATGGTAGCGGGAGCTCCTACAATGAGCAGTTCTTC. Translation gives CASSQDGSGSSYNEQFF.

The rearrangement links TRBV30 to TRBJ1-1; D gene unclear. There are 13 residues in the CDR3. Trimming shortened V by 4 bases and J by 1 base, and 10 bases separated the two germline ends. The V gene's germline CDR1 is GTSNPN and CDR2 SVGIG (reference sequence). This CDR3 reads CAWNIAKNTEAFF. CDR3 DNA: TGTGCCTGGAACATAGCCAAGAACACTGAAGCTTTCTTT.

The J gene is TRBJ1-2, the V gene TRBV30; weak D call: TRBD1 (5 bases). Germline CDR1 GTSNPN, CDR2 SVGIG (reference sequence). The CDR3 runs to 13 residues. The V and J ends lost 2 bases and 3 bases respectively, with 10 bases between them. The CDR3 DNA sequence: TGTGCCTGGAGTCGGGGGTTCGACTATGGCTACACCTTC. Translated: CAWSRGFDYGYTF.

V usage is TRBV11-3 and J usage is TRBJ2-5; 8 bases map to TRBD1. This CDR3 comprises 14 residues. Germline assignment: CDR1 SGHNT and CDR2 YENEEA. V shed 5 bases and J 4 bases; nucleotides not matched to a gene: 6. The CDR3 region has the DNA TGTGCCAGCAGCCCTAGACAGGGGTTAGAGACCCAGTACTTC. Translated: CASSPRQGLETQYF.

The J gene is TRBJ1-2, the V gene TRBV5-1, with 10 positions matching TRBD1. The CDR3 covers 15 residues. V lost 4 bases and J lost 4; bases outside the gene matches: 7. Germline values: CDR1 SGHRS, CDR2 YFSETQ. CDR3 nucleotides: TGCGCCAGCAGCCGGGGACAGGGGACAGCCTATGGCTACACCTTC. Translation: CASSRGQGTAYGYTF.